The next 23 T cell receptor beta chains were all read from a single sample in a study of T cells in women clearing cervical HPV infection. Here immunoSEQ multiplex PCR was the method, and the copy in TCRdb shows in-frame clones only, minus some. This listing includes fewer than 40,000 clones. What was sequenced was blood buffy coat. These receptors all come from a woman aged 18-70 years with a cervical HPV16 infection that either progressed to CIN3+ or cleared (not recorded which).

With respect to this clone: The sequenced fragment ends 3 residues before the CDR3 boundary, so the rest is inferred from the germline J gene. This chain uses TRBV18 with TRBJ2-1, with 12 positions matching TRBD2. There are 15 residues in the CDR3. The germline CDR1 and CDR2 sequences are KGHSH and LQKENI. The V and J ends lost 0 bases and 9 bases, in that order; junction bases with no gene match: 3. Partial CDR3 DNA: TGTGCCAGCTCACCACCGGCTAGCGGGGGGGGTGAG. Amino acids: CASSPPASGGGE. In full, the CDR3 is CASSPPASGGGEQFF.

With regard to this clone: The missing CDR3 end, 3 residues past where the read stops, is filled in from the germline J gene. This chain links TRBV20-1 with TRBJ2-7; 9 nucleotides align to TRBD2. This CDR3 contains 15 residues. Germline CDR1 DFQATT, CDR2 SNEGSKA (reference sequence). V trimming: 5 bases; J trimming: 4 bases; junction bases outside the gene matches: 12. CDR3 loop: CSAEAIAGVGYEQYF. CDR3 bases read: TGCAGTGCTGAAGCCATAGCGGGAGTCGGTTACGAG.

With regard to this clone: The read comes to an end 3 residues before the CDR3 does, leaving the germline J gene to fill in the end. The J gene is TRBJ1-1, the V gene TRBV11-2, with D unresolved. Per germline, CDR1 SGHAT and CDR2 FQNNGV. This CDR3 is built from 12 residues. The CDR3 DNA, read in part, is TGTGCCAGCAGCTTAGATTCGAGGGAA. This encodes CASSLDSRE. Given in full, the CDR3 is CASSLDSREAFF.

Concerning this clone: The read ends 3 residues early relative to the CDR3; the germline J gene fills the gap. This rearrangement joins TRBV19 to TRBJ2-4; D is ambiguous. The CDR3 sequence is 14 residues long. V lost 2 bases and J 2 bases, leaving 7 bases between the germline ends. Germline values: CDR1 LNHDA, CDR2 SQIVND (reference sequence). The CDR3 spells CASSIKGSKNIQYF. CDR3 DNA (partial): TGTGCCAGTAGTATAAAAGGTTCCAAAAACATT.

Note on this clone: The observed sequence ends 3 residues before the CDR3 terminus, with the missing tail filled in from the germline J gene. This rearrangement joins TRBV30 to TRBJ1-2, with D unresolved. V was shortened by 4 bases and J by 2 bases, with 8 bases between the two germline ends. This CDR3 comprises 12 residues. Germline-derived CDR1 and CDR2 are GTSNPN and SVGIG (reference sequence). CDR3 DNA (partial): TGTGCCTGGACAATTCAAAACTATGGC. This sequence encodes CAWTIQNYG. The complete CDR3 sequence is CAWTIQNYGYTF.

As concerns this clone: The CDR3 goes on 3 residues after the read ends, and that part is filled in from the germline J gene. The chain employs TRBV7-3 and TRBJ2-1, with a weak D call TRBD2 (5 bases). The V gene lost 5 bases and the J gene lost 6 bases, with 20 bases spanning the gap. The CDR3 is 16 amino acids. CDR1 is SGHTA, CDR2 FQGTGA, per germline. The CDR3 here is CASSLPGPRGLNEQFF. CDR3 bases read: TGTGCCAGCAGCCTACCCGGGCCTAGAGGACTCAATGAG.

Concerning this clone: The read halts 3 residues ahead of the CDR3 end, with the missing end drawn from the germline J gene. This chain links TRBV6-2 or TRBV6-3 with TRBJ2-3, with TRBD1 matching 10 bases. In germline, CDR1 is MNHEY, CDR2 SVGEGT. This CDR3 is built from 14 residues. CDR3 DNA, as far as it was read: TGTGCCAGCAGTCCGACAGGGGGCGGTGAGACG. This encodes CASSPTGGGET. The whole CDR3 protein reads CASSPTGGGETQYF.

About this clone itself: The CDR3 end lies 3 residues beyond the end of the read and is filled in from the germline J gene. The chain is built from TRBV28 and TRBJ2-5; the match to TRBD1 covers 10 bases. The CDR3 has 14 amino acids. Per germline, CDR1 MDHEN and CDR2 SYDVKM. Unmatched junction bases numbered 7, after V lost 7 bases and J lost 5 bases. CDR3 protein: CASNDRGPSETQYF. The covered CDR3 bases are TGTGCCAGCAATGACAGGGGGCCCTCTGAGACC.

As for this clone: The missing CDR3 end, 3 residues past where the read stops, is filled in from the germline J gene. This chain uses TRBV12-3 or TRBV12-4 with TRBJ2-7; 9 bases match TRBD1. The CDR3 is 14 amino acids. The J segment lost 3 bases and the V segment lost 3 bases, leaving 3 bases of the junction unmatched. The CDR3 sequence: CASSFTGQGYEQYF. The DNA read from the CDR3 is TGTGCCAGCAGTTTTACGGGACAGGGCTACGAG.

The sequenced CDR3 bases are TGTGCCAGCTCAACGAACAGGGGAAGCACAGATACG. It encodes CASSTNRGSTDT. The complete CDR3 sequence is CASSTNRGSTDTQYF. J is TRBJ2-3 and V is TRBV18, with 7 bases fitting TRBD1. The read terminates 3 residues before the CDR3 end, so the remaining end is supplied by the germline J gene. J lost 0 bases, V lost 5 bases, and 5 bases had no gene match. Germline values: CDR1 KGHSH, CDR2 LQKENI. The CDR3 loop spans 15 amino acids.

As for this clone: The missing CDR3 end, 3 residues past where the read stops, is filled in from the germline J gene. J is TRBJ2-7 and V is TRBV20-1, with 7 bases identical to TRBD1. Germline V gene lookup returns CDR1 DFQATT and CDR2 SNEGSKA (reference sequence). There are 12 residues in the CDR3. With V trimmed by 3 bases and J by 6 bases, 5 bases remained unmatched. CDR3 amino acids: CSARVGGSEQYF. Incomplete CDR3 DNA: TGCAGTGCTAGGGTAGGGGGCAGCGAG.

Details on this clone: The read ends 3 residues shy of where the CDR3 ends; the end is completed using the germline J gene. The chain joins TRBV28 to TRBJ2-2; the D gene is possibly TRBD2 (6 bases). CDR1 is MDHEN and CDR2 is SYDVKM in the germline V gene. Between the trimmed V and J ends, which lost 2 bases and 7 bases, there was a span of 11 bases. The CDR3 runs 14 residues. The covered CDR3 bases are TGTGCCAGCAGTTTAGGGGGGAGCCACGGGGAG. It encodes CASSLGGSHGE. The whole CDR3 is CASSLGGSHGELFF. The full variable domain, in which reference TRBV28 and TRBJ2-2 provide the parts outside the CDR3, is DVKVTQSSRYLVKRTGEKVFLECVQDMDHENMFWYRQDPGLGLRLIYFSYDVKMKEKGDIPEGYSVSREKKERFSLILESASTNQTSMYLCASSLGGSHGELFFGEGSRLTVL.

As to this clone: The CDR3 end falls 3 residues outside the read, so it is completed with the germline J gene. The V call is TRBV7-6, the J call TRBJ2-5, with unresolved D. Trimming shortened V by 7 bases and J by 7 bases, and 22 bases separated the two germline ends. The CDR3 has 15 amino acids. The germline V gene encodes CDR1 SGHVS and CDR2 FNYEAQ. This chain's CDR3 is CASIRTARNSGTQYF. The CDR3 bases that were read are TGTGCCAGCATTAGAACAGCCCGGAACAGTGGGACC.

Note on this clone: From the germline J gene comes the end of the CDR3, since the read stops 3 residues before it. The V call is TRBV7-6, the J call TRBJ1-1; D unresolved. The V end was cut by 2 bases, the J end by 0 bases, with 13 bases between. Looked up from germline, CDR1 is SGHVS and CDR2 is FNYEAQ. The CDR3 extends over 16 amino acids. The sequenced CDR3 bases are TGTGCCAGCAGCTTATGGGCGGGAAACATGAACACTGAA. Its translation is CASSLWAGNMNTE. The full CDR3 reads CASSLWAGNMNTEAFF.

Comments on this clone: The CDR3 is cut off 3 residues early in the read; its end comes from the germline J gene. The genes are TRBV6-1 and TRBJ1-2; TRBD1 might be the D (6 bases). Germline CDR1 MNHNS, CDR2 SASEGT. Trimming shortened V by 3 bases and J by 6 bases, and 17 bases separated the two germline ends. CDR3 length: 15 amino acids. The sequenced CDR3 bases are TGTGCCAGCAGTGACATACTGACAGGAACTCATGGC. Translation: CASSDILTGTHG. The complete CDR3 protein is CASSDILTGTHGYTF.

As regards this clone: The read is 3 residues too short to cover the CDR3 end, so that end is filled in from the germline J gene. This chain uses TRBV7-2 with TRBJ2-3, with D perhaps matching TRBD2 (6 bases). CDR1 SGHTA and CDR2 FQGNSA come from the germline V gene. The V and J ends lost 5 bases and 1 base respectively, with 13 bases between them. CDR3 size: 15 residues. The covered CDR3 bases are TGTGCCAGCAGCCCCCTCCAGCGGGGCACAGATACG. It codes for CASSPLQRGTDT. The CDR3 in its entirety is CASSPLQRGTDTQYF.

With regard to this clone: The read terminates 3 residues before the CDR3 end, so the remaining end is supplied by the germline J gene. This chain joins TRBV11-2 and TRBJ2-7, with 11 bases matching TRBD2. V shed 5 bases, J shed 4 bases, and the junction held 7 bases outside the gene matches. CDR3 size: 15 residues. The germline V gene encodes CDR1 SGHAT and CDR2 FQNNGV. Incomplete CDR3 DNA: TGTGCCAGCAGCACTATAGCGGGAGGGCCTTACGAG. It yields the protein CASSTIAGGPYE. The entire CDR3 protein reads CASSTIAGGPYEQYF.

Comments on this clone: The CDR3 end lies 3 residues beyond the end of the read and is filled in from the germline J gene. V gene TRBV5-1 combines with J gene TRBJ2-3; 11 positions agree with TRBD2. In germline, CDR1 is SGHRS, CDR2 YFSETQ. This CDR3 is 17 amino acids long. V lost 0 bases and J lost 3; bases outside the gene matches: 6. The CDR3: CASSLGLAGGGTDTQYF. The CDR3 DNA, read in part, is TGCGCCAGCAGCTTGGGTCTAGCGGGAGGTGGGACAGATACG.

About this clone itself: The DNA ends 3 residues before the CDR3 does, and the rest of the CDR3 is filled in from the germline J gene. The chain carries TRBV5-4 and TRBJ1-4, with 7 bases that match TRBD1. Germline V lookup: CDR1 SGHNT, CDR2 YYREEE (reference sequence). Trimming took 0 bases from V and 2 from J; bases not matched to a gene: 4. CDR3 length: 16 residues. CDR3 sequence: CASSLVGGPTNEKLFF. The covered CDR3 bases are TGTGCCAGCAGCTTGGTAGGGGGCCCGACTAATGAAAAA.

With respect to this clone: The CDR3 end lies 3 residues beyond the end of the read and is filled in from the germline J gene. V usage is TRBV5-1 and J usage is TRBJ1-3; TRBD1 agrees at 8 bases. CDR3 length equals 17 residues. Losses at the gene ends were 0 bases for V and 2 bases for J; bases not matched to a gene: 7. CDR1 and CDR2 from the germline V gene are SGHRS and YFSETQ. Incomplete CDR3 DNA: TGCGCCAGCAGCTTGGCCGCCCGGACAGGGACTGGAAACACC. Protein product: CASSLAARTGTGNT. The CDR3 in full is CASSLAARTGTGNTIYF.

Of note for this clone: Coverage ceases 3 residues before the CDR3 finishes, and the germline J gene fills in the end. The chain couples TRBV20-1 to TRBJ2-3; D is unclear. CDR1 and CDR2 from the germline V gene are DFQATT and SNEGSKA (reference sequence). Trimming shortened V by 3 bases and J by 0 bases, and 13 bases separated the two germline ends. This CDR3 region has 15 residues. The chain's CDR3 is CSASMVSLSTDTQYF. CDR3 DNA, as far as it was read: TGCAGTGCTAGTATGGTCTCCCTAAGCACAGATACG.

A remark on this clone: Coverage ceases 3 residues before the CDR3 finishes, and the germline J gene fills in the end. V usage is TRBV7-2 and J usage is TRBJ2-1, with a possible D match to TRBD2 (7 bases). The V gene lost 0 bases and the J gene lost 6 bases, with 12 bases spanning the gap. CDR3 size: 15 residues. CDR1 is SGHTA, CDR2 FQGNSA, per germline. CDR3 DNA (partial): TGTGCCAGCAGCTTAGCGGGGGGGCCCACCAATGAG. Its protein product is CASSLAGGPTNE. The CDR3 in its entirety is CASSLAGGPTNEQFF. The full variable domain, its missing parts supplied by reference TRBV7-2 and TRBJ2-1, is GAGVSQSPSNKVTEKGKDVELRCDPISGHTALYWYRQSLGQGLEFLIYFQGNSAPDKSGLPSDRFSAERTGGSVSTLTIQRTQQEDSAVYLCASSLAGGPTNEQFFGPGTRLTVL.

Regarding this clone: The DNA ends 3 residues before the CDR3 does, and the rest of the CDR3 is filled in from the germline J gene. The chain combines TRBV6-1 with TRBJ2-2; 11 nucleotides line up with TRBD1. The germline V gene encodes CDR1 MNHNS and CDR2 SASEGT. CDR3 size: 15 residues. The CDR3 bases that were read are TGTGCCAGCAGTGACCCGGGACAGGGGGATAGAAAG. Amino acids: CASSDPGQGDRK. The complete CDR3 protein is CASSDPGQGDRKLFF.